The next 19 T cell receptor beta chains were all read from a single sample in a study of blood T cell repertoires in COVID-19. Assay: immunoSEQ multiplex PCR; the TCRdb copy retains only in-frame clones and omits some. In the table there are tens of thousands of clones, 70% to 90% of which are singletons. Sequences were obtained from peripheral blood. The receptors shown here come from a woman aged 80 or over with COVID-19, enrolled during active disease.

The CDR3 DNA reads TGTGCCACCAGTGATCGACAGGGGCAGTTTGGTGAGCAGTACTTC. The encoded protein is CATSDRQGQFGEQYF. The chain is built from TRBV24-1 and TRBJ2-7, with 8 bases identical to TRBD1. Trimming cost V 3 bases and J 7 bases; bases outside gene matches: 10. In germline, CDR1 is KGHDR, CDR2 SFDVKD. The CDR3 runs to 15 residues.

The chain carries TRBV9 and TRBJ2-3; 8 nucleotides match TRBD2. J lost 2 bases, V lost 2 bases, and 10 bases had no gene match. This CDR3 spans 17 amino acids. Looked up from germline, CDR1 is SGDLS and CDR2 is YYNGEE. The CDR3, as DNA: TGTGCCAGCAGCGTCTCTCGGGGGGGCGGGAACACAGATACGCAGTATTTT. Protein product: CASSVSRGGGNTDTQYF.

The V call is TRBV11-1, the J call TRBJ2-2, with 8 bases lining up with TRBD1. Trimming removed 1 base from V and 5 bases from J; junction bases left unmatched: 3. From germline, CDR1 is SGHAT and CDR2 FQDESV (reference sequence). This CDR3 comprises 15 residues. CDR3 nucleotide sequence: TGTGCCAGCAGCTTAGTGGACAGGGTTACCGGGGAGCTGTTTTTT. The encoded protein is CASSLVDRVTGELFF.

The rearrangement links TRBV12-3 or TRBV12-4 to TRBJ1-2; D is unclear. V was pared by 5 bases and J by 5 bases, with 12 bases between. The CDR3 loop spans 13 amino acids. The CDR3 DNA sequence: TGTGCCAGCAGTGAGGGCGCGAAGTATGGCTACACCTTC. This gives the protein CASSEGAKYGYTF.

The genes are TRBV27 and TRBJ2-7, with 7 bases identical to TRBD1. This CDR3 is built from 13 residues. CDR1 and CDR2 (germline): MNHEY, SMNVEV (reference sequence). The J segment lost 3 bases and the V segment lost 3 bases, leaving 2 bases of the junction unmatched. Here the CDR3 reads CASSFSGGYEQYF. For the CDR3, the DNA is TGTGCCAGCAGTTTTTCAGGGGGCTACGAGCAGTACTTC.

This sequence joins TRBV7-6 and TRBJ2-7, with 8 bases matching TRBD2. Trimming removed 2 bases from V and 8 bases from J; junction bases left unmatched: 17. The CDR3 sequence is 17 residues long. The V gene's germline CDR1 is SGHVS and CDR2 FNYEAQ. The CDR3 DNA sequence: TGTGCCAGCAGCTTACCGCCGGTGGGGGTAGCGGGGCGCCAGCAGTACTTC. It is translated as CASSLPPVGVAGRQQYF.

The chain recombines TRBV6-5 with TRBJ1-6; 11 nucleotides line up with TRBD1. The CDR3 extends over 14 amino acids. In germline, CDR1 is MNHEY, CDR2 SVGAGI. J was trimmed by 11 bases and V by 6 bases; bases with no gene match: 6. CDR3 residues: CASRDRGREAPLHF. The CDR3 region has the DNA TGTGCCAGCAGGGACAGGGGGCGGGAAGCACCCCTCCACTTT.

The V and J genes are TRBV10-3 and TRBJ2-1, with 9 nucleotides matching TRBD2. V was clipped by 2 bases and J by 10 bases; unmatched bases: 3. The CDR3 consists of 13 residues. Germline CDR1 ENHRY, CDR2 SYGVKD. The CDR3 nucleotides are TGTGCCATCAGTGAGGGACTAGCGAGGGAGCAGTTCTTC. Protein sequence: CAISEGLAREQFF.

The chain recombines TRBV7-2 with TRBJ1-3, with 8 bases lining up with TRBD1. The germline gives CDR1 SGHTA, CDR2 FQGNSA. The CDR3 is made up of 17 amino acids. V was pared by 0 bases and J by 4 bases, with 8 bases of the junction left unmatched. DNA of the CDR3: TGTGCCAGCAGCTTAGCAGCTTGGCAGGGGGCAGGAAACACCATATATTTT. This translates into CASSLAAWQGAGNTIYF.

This chain links TRBV9 with TRBJ2-3; 8 bases agree with TRBD2. The V and J ends lost 1 base and 0 bases, in that order; junction bases with no gene match: 4. This CDR3 has 16 residues. Germline CDR1 and CDR2: SGDLS and YYNGEE. The CDR3 loop is CASSVLAGSSTDTQYF. DNA of the CDR3: TGTGCCAGCAGCGTACTAGCGGGTTCTAGCACAGATACGCAGTATTTT.

This chain links TRBV6-1 with TRBJ2-5; 7 bases fit TRBD1. Germline CDR1 reads MNHNS; CDR2 reads SASEGT. Trimming cost V 0 bases and J 2 bases; bases outside gene matches: 6. The CDR3 runs to 16 residues. The DNA of the CDR3 is TGTGCCAGCAGTGAAGCCCTCGGACAGGCGCAAGAGACCCAGTACTTC. Translating gives CASSEALGQAQETQYF.

The CDR3 nucleotides are TGTGCCAGCTCACCGGGGACAGGGGTGGAGCAGTACTTC. This codes for CASSPGTGVEQYF. This chain joins TRBV18 and TRBJ2-7; 10 positions agree with TRBD1. The germline V gene encodes CDR1 KGHSH and CDR2 LQKENI. The CDR3 length is 13 residues. Losses at the gene ends were 3 bases for V and 7 bases for J; bases not matched to a gene: 3.

This clone was counted a few times. The V and J genes are TRBV2 and TRBJ1-4; 8 nucleotides align to TRBD1. Per the germline V gene, CDR1 is SNHLY and CDR2 is FYNNEI. The junction had 13 bases not matched to a gene; V was cut back by 0 bases and J by 4 bases. The CDR3 spans 19 residues. The CDR3 region is CASSEALRTGGFVNEKLFF. The CDR3 coding sequence is TGTGCCAGCAGTGAAGCGCTTAGAACAGGGGGGTTTGTTAATGAAAAACTGTTTTTT.

This clone was detected a few times. The gene calls are TRBV7-9 and TRBJ1-2, with TRBD1 identical over 7 bases. V lost 0 bases to trimming and J lost 4 bases; unmatched junction nucleotides: 8. The length of the CDR3 is 16 residues. CDR1 and CDR2 (germline): SEHNR, FQNEAQ (reference sequence). The CDR3 DNA sequence: TGTGCCAGCAGCTTAGCGCGGCAGGGGGGCGGCTATGGCTACACCTTC. This translates into CASSLARQGGGYGYTF.

As DNA, the CDR3 is TGTGCCAGCAGCCCAACGCAGGCGGGCGAAGCTTTCTTT. The encoded protein is CASSPTQAGEAFF. The rearrangement uses TRBV12-3 or TRBV12-4 and TRBJ1-1; D is uncertain. The CDR3 runs to 13 residues. Trimming cost V 6 bases and J 8 bases, with 16 bases left between them.

The V and J genes are TRBV19 and TRBJ1-1, with TRBD1 identical over 9 bases. The CDR3 has 14 amino acids. The germline gives CDR1 LNHDA, CDR2 SQIVND (reference sequence). V lost 8 bases and J lost 5; bases outside the gene matches: 9. This CDR3 reads CASHGQGLSTEAFF. CDR3 DNA sequence: TGTGCCAGTCACGGACAGGGGTTGAGTACTGAAGCTTTCTTT.

This clone was counted a single time. The rearrangement links TRBV7-6 to TRBJ1-6, with no clear D. The CDR3 covers 17 residues. CDR1 is SGHVS and CDR2 is FNYEAQ in the germline V gene. Deletions cut 1 base from V and 3 bases from J, with 13 bases between. The CDR3 region is CASSLVGGQDYNSPLHF. CDR3 sequence (DNA): TGTGCCAGCAGCTTAGTCGGAGGTCAAGACTATAATTCACCCCTCCACTTT. Combining the CDR3 with reference TRBV7-6 and TRBJ1-6 gives the whole variable domain GAGVSQSPRYKVTKRGQDVALRCDPISGHVSLYWYRQALGQGPEFLTYFNYEAQQDKSGLPNDRFSAERPEGSISTLTIQRTEQRDSAMYRCASSLVGGQDYNSPLHFGNGTRLTVT.

This clone came up once. The V and J genes are TRBV7-2 and TRBJ2-3, with 8 bases aligning to TRBD2. The junction had 12 bases not matched to a gene; V was cut back by 1 base and J by 0 bases. The CDR3 consists of 19 residues. Germline CDR1 reads SGHTA; CDR2 reads FQGNSA. Written as DNA, the CDR3 is TGTGCCAGCAGCTTAGGGCGAGCGGGGGCAACTATTAGCACAGATACGCAGTATTTT. It encodes CASSLGRAGATISTDTQYF.

J is TRBJ1-6 and V is TRBV15, with D unresolved. There are 16 residues in the CDR3. Trimming cost V 0 bases and J 10 bases, with 16 bases left between them. Germline V gene sequence: CDR1 LNHNV, CDR2 YYDKDF (reference sequence). The DNA for the CDR3 is TGTGCCACCAGCAGAGAACCGGCCTCCGGAGGGTCACCCCTCCACTTT. This gives the protein CATSREPASGGSPLHF.